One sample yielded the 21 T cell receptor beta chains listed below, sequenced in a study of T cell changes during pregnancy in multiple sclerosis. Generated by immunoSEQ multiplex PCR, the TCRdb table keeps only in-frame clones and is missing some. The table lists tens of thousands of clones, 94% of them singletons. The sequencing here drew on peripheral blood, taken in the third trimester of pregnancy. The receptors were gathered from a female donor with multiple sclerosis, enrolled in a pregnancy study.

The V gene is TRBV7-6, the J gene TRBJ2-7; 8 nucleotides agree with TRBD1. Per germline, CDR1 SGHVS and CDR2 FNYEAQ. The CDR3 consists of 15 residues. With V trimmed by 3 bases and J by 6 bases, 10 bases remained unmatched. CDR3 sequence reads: CASSFGQGEVREQYF. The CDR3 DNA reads TGTGCCAGCAGCTTCGGACAGGGCGAGGTGCGCGAGCAGTACTTC.

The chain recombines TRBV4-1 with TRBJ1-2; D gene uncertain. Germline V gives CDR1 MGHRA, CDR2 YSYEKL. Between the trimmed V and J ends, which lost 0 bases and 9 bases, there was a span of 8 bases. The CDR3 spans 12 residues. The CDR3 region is CASSQDSVSYTF. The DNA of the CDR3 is TGCGCCAGCAGCCAAGACTCGGTGAGCTACACCTTC.

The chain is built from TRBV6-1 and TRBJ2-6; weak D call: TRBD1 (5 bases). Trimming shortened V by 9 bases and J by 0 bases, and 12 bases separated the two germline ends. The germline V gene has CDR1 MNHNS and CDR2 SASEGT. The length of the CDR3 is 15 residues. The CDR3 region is CASIQGSSGANVLTF. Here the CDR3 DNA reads TGTGCCAGTATTCAGGGATCCTCTGGGGCCAACGTCCTGACTTTC.

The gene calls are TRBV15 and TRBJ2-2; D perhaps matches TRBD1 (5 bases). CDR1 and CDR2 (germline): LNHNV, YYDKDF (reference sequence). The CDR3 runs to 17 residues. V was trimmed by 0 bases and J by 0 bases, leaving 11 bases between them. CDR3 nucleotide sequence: TGTGCCACCAGCAGAGATCACAGGAGCGCGAACACCGGGGAGCTGTTTTTT. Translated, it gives CATSRDHRSANTGELFF. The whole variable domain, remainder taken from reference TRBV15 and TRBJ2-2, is DAMVIQNPRYQVTQFGKPVTLSCSQTLNHNVMYWYQQKSSQAPKLLFHYYDKDFNNEADTPDNFQSRRPNTSFCFLDIRSPGLGDTAMYLCATSRDHRSANTGELFFGEGSRLTVL.

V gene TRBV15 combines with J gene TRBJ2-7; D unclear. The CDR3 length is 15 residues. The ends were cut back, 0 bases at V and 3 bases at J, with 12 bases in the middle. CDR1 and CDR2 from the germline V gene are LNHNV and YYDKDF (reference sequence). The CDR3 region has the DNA TGTGCCACCAGCAGAGATAGGAACAGTTACTACGAGCAGTACTTC. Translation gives CATSRDRNSYYEQYF.

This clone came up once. The CDR3 sequence: CASSSTGDPYEQYF. CDR3 DNA sequence: TGTGCCAGCAGCTCGACAGGAGATCCCTACGAGCAGTACTTC. The chain joins TRBV11-1 to TRBJ2-7, with D maybe TRBD1 (6 bases). Between the trimmed V and J ends, which lost 4 bases and 2 bases, there was a span of 12 bases. This CDR3 has 14 residues. The germline gives CDR1 SGHAT, CDR2 FQDESV (reference sequence).

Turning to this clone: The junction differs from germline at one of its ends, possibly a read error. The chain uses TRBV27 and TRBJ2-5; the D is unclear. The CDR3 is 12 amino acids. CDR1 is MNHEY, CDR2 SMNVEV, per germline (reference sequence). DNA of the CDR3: TGTGCCAGCAGTTTATCGAGAGAGCCCCAGTACTTC. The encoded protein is CASSLSREPQYF.

DNA of the CDR3: TGTGCCAGCAGTTTAACTAGCTCACTCGGCTTTGAGCAGTTCTTC. It encodes CASSLTSSLGFEQFF. The chain joins TRBV27 to TRBJ2-1; a possible D gene is TRBD2 (6 bases). The germline V gene has CDR1 MNHEY and CDR2 SMNVEV (reference sequence). The V and J ends lost 2 bases and 9 bases respectively, with 17 bases between them. This CDR3 has 15 residues.

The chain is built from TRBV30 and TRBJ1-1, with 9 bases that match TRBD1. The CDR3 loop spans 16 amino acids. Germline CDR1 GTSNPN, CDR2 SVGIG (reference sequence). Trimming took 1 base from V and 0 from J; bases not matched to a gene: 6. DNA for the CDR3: TGTGCCTGGAGTGCCATACAGGGGGCCCTGAACACTGAAGCTTTCTTT. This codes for CAWSAIQGALNTEAFF.

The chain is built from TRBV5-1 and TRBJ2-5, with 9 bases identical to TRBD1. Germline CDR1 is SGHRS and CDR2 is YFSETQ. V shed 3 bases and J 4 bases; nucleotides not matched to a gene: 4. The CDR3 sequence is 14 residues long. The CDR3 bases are TGCGCCAGCAGCTCAGGGACAGGGCTAGAGACCCAGTACTTC. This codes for CASSSGTGLETQYF. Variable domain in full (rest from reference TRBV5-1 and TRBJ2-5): KAGVTQTPRYLIKTRGQQVTLSCSPISGHRSVSWYQQTPGQGLQFLFEYFSETQRNKGNFPGRFSGRQFSNSRSEMNVSTLELGDSALYLCASSSGTGLETQYFGPGTRLLVL.

The CDR3 region has the DNA TGTGCCAGCAGCGTAGAAGGGGCATTCACAGATACGCAGTATTTT. Amino acids: CASSVEGAFTDTQYF. V gene TRBV9 combines with J gene TRBJ2-3; TRBD1 might be the D (5 bases). V shed 0 bases and J shed 2 bases, with 10 bases lying between them. The CDR3 consists of 15 residues. Germline loops: CDR1 SGDLS, CDR2 YYNGEE.

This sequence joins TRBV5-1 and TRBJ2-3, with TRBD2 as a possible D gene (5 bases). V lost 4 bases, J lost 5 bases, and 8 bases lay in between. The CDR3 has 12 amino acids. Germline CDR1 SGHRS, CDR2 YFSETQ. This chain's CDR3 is CASSDRGDTQYF. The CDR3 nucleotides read TGCGCCAGCAGCGATCGGGGAGATACGCAGTATTTT.

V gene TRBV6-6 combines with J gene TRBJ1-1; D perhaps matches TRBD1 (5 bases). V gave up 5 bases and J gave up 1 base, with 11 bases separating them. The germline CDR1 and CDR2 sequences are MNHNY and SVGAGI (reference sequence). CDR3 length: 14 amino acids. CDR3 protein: CASSRDRTNTEAFF. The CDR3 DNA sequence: TGTGCCAGCAGTCGAGACAGAACGAACACTGAAGCTTTCTTT.

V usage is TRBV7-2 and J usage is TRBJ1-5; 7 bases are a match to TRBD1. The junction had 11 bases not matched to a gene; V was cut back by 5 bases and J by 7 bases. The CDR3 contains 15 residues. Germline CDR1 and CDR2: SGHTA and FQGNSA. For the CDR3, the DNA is TGTGCCAGCAGCCCGGGACAGCGCCAGGGGCAGCCCCAGCATTTT. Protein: CASSPGQRQGQPQHF.

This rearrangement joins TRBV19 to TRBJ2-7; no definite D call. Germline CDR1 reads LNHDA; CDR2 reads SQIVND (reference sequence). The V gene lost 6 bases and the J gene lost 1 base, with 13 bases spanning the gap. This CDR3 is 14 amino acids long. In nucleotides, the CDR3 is TGTGCCAGTAGCGAACAGAGAACTTCCTACGAGCAGTACTTC. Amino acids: CASSEQRTSYEQYF.

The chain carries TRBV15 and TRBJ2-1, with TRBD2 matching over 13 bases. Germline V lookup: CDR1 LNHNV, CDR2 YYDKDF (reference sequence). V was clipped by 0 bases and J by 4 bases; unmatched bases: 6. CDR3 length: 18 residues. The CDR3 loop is CATSREIRTSGGYNEQFF. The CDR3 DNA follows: TGTGCCACCAGCAGAGAAATACGGACTAGCGGGGGTTACAATGAGCAGTTCTTC.

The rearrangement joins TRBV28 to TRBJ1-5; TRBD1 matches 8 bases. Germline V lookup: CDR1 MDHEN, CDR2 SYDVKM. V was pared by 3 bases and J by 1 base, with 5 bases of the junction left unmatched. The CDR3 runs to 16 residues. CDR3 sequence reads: CASSFLTGESNQPQHF. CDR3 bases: TGTGCCAGCAGTTTTCTGACAGGGGAGAGCAATCAGCCCCAGCATTTT.

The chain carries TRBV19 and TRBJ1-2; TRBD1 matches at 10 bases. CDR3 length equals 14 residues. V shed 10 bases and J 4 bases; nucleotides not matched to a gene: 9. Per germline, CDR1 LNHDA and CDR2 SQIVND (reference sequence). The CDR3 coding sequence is TGTGCCATCGGGACAGGGGCTTTAAGCTATGGCTACACCTTC. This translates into CAIGTGALSYGYTF. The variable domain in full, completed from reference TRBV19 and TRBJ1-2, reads DGGITQSPKYLFRKEGQNVTLSCEQNLNHDAMYWYRQDPGQGLRLIYYSQIVNDFQKGDIAEGYSVSREKKESFPLTVTSAQKNPTAFYLCAIGTGALSYGYTFGSGTRLTVV.

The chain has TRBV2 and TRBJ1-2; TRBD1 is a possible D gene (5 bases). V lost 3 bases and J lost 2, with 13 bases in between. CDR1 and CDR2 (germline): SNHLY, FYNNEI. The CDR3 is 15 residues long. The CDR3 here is CASSEWVTVNYGYTF. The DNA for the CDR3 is TGTGCCAGCAGTGAGTGGGTGACAGTGAACTATGGCTACACCTTC.

The CDR3 sequence: CASTPPLTDTQYF. The CDR3 nucleotides are TGTGCCAGTACACCGCCACTCACAGATACGCAGTATTTT. The chain links TRBV19 to TRBJ2-3; D not certain. Looked up from germline, CDR1 is LNHDA and CDR2 is SQIVND (reference sequence). With 7 bases removed from V and 2 bases from J, the gap between germline ends came to 10 bases. The CDR3 spans 13 residues.

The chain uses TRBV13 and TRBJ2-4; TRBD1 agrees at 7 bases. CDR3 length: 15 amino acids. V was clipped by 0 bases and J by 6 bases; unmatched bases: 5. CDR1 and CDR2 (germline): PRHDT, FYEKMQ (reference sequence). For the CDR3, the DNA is TGTGCCAGCAGCTTAGGCCCGGGACAGATAAACATTCAGTACTTC. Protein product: CASSLGPGQINIQYF. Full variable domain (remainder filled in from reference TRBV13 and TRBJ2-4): AAGVIQSPRHLIKEKRETATLKCYPIPRHDTVYWYQQGPGQDPQFLISFYEKMQSDKGSIPDRFSAQQFSDYHSELNMSSLELGDSALYFCASSLGPGQINIQYFGAGTRLSVL.